This TCR beta chain was captured by sequencing in a study of cytomegalovirus exposure and HLA in healthy donors. On the study more broadly: The same platform used for the roughly 610 first-cohort repertoires was also used for the approximately 120 validation repertoires, as a later analysis reported.

As for this clone: What it binds is unknown.

Points from the study as a whole: Altogether, 150 to 200 TCR beta chains were recorded as cytomegalovirus-associated.

Germline CDR1 reads SGHRS; CDR2 reads YFSETQ. The CDR3 loop spans 14 amino acids. Trimming shortened V by 4 bases and J by 5 bases, and 15 bases separated the two germline ends. Measured with immunoSEQ multiplex PCR; TCRdb has only the in-frame clones, and not every one. The table lists about 360,000 clones, approximately 90% of them singletons. The donors were in the approximately 130-subject validation cohort; that cohort was separate from the roughly 730-subject first cohort. This TCR came from a young woman in good health and CMV-seronegative. The source material was PBMCs. This sequence joins TRBV5-1 and TRBJ1-1, with a weak D call TRBD1 (5 bases). For the CDR3, the DNA is TGCGCCAGCAGCGAAGTCGGGGGGAGTACTGAAGCTTTCTTT. Protein: CASSEVGGSTEAFF.